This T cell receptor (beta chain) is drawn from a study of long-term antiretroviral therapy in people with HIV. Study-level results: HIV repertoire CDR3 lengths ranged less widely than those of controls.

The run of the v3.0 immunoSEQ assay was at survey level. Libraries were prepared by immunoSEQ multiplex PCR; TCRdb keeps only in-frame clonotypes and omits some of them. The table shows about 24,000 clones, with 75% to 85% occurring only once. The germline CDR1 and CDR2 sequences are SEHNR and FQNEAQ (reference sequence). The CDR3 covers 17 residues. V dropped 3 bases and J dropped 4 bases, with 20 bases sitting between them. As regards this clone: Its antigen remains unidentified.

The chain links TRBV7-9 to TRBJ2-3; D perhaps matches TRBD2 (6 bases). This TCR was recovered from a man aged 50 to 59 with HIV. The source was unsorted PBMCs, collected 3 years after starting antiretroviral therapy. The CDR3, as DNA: TGTGCCAGCAGCTTGGGACTCTTCAACCCCCCCCCAGATACGCAGTATTTT. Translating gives CASSLGLFNPPPDTQYF.